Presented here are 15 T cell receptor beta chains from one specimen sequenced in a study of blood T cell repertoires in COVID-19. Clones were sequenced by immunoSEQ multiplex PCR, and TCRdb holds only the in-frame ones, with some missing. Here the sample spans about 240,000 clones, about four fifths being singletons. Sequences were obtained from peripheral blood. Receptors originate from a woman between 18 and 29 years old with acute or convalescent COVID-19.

DNA for the CDR3: TGCGCCAGCGGCGACGGGGGAACCACAGATACGCAGTATTTT. Its translation: CASGDGGTTDTQYF. V gene TRBV5-1 combines with J gene TRBJ2-3; possible D gene TRBD2, 6 bases. Trimming stripped 7 bases from V and 2 bases from J, with 14 bases between. CDR3 length: 14 amino acids. Germline V gene data show CDR1 as SGHRS and CDR2 as YFSETQ.

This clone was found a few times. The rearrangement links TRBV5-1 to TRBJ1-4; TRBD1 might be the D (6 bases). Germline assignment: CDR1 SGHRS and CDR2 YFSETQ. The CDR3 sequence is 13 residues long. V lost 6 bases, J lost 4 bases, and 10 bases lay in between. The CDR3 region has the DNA TGCGCCAGCAAACAGGGAAGTAATGAAAAACTGTTTTTT. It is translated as CASKQGSNEKLFF.

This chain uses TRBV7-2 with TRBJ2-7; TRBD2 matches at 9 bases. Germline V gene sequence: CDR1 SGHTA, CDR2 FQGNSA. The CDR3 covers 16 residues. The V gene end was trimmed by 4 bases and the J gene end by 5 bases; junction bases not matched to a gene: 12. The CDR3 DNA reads TGTGCCAGCAGCTCGCCTCTGGGACTAGCTTCCCACGAGCAGTACTTC. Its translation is CASSSPLGLASHEQYF.

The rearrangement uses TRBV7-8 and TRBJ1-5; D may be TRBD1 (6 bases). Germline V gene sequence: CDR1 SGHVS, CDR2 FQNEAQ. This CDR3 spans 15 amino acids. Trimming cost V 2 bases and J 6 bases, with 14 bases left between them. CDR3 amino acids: CASSLLGALGQPQHF. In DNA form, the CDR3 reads TGTGCCAGCAGCTTACTGGGGGCATTGGGTCAGCCCCAGCATTTT.

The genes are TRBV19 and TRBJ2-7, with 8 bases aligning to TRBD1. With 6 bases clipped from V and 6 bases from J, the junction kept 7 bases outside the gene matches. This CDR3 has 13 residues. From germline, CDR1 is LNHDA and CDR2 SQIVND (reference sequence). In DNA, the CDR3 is TGTGCCAGTAGGGTCACAGGGGGGCGCGAGCAGTACTTC. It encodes CASRVTGGREQYF.

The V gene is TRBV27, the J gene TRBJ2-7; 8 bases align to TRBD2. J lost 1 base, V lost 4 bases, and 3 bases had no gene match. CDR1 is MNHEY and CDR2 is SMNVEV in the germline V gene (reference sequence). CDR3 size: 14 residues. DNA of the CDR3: TGTGCCAGCAGTTCTGGGACTAGTTCCTACGAGCAGTACTTC. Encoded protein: CASSSGTSSYEQYF.

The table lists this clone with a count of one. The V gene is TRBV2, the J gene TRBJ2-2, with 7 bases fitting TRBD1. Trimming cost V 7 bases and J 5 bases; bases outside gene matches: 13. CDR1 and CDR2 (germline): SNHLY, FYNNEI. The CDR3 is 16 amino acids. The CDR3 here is CASKDWDRTMTGELFF. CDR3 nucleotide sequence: TGTGCCAGCAAAGATTGGGACAGAACCATGACCGGGGAGCTGTTTTTT. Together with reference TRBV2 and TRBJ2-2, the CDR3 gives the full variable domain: EPEVTQTPSHQVTQMGQEVILRCVPISNHLYFYWYRQILGQKVEFLVSFYNNEISEKSEIFDDQFSVERPDGSNFTLKIRSTKLEDSAMYFCASKDWDRTMTGELFFGEGSRLTVL.

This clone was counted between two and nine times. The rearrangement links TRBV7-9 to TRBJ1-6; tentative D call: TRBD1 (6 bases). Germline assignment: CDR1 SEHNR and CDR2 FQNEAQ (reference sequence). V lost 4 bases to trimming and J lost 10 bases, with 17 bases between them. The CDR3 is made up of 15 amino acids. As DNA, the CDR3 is TGTGCCAGCAGCTCGACAGGCCGGATCGTATCACCCCTCCACTTT. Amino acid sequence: CASSSTGRIVSPLHF. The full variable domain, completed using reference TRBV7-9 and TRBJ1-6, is DTGVSQNPRHKITKRGQNVTFRCDPISEHNRLYWYRQTLGQGPEFLTYFQNEAQLEKSRLLSDRFSAERPKGSFSTLEIQRTEQGDSAMYLCASSSTGRIVSPLHFGNGTRLTVT.

Here the CDR3 DNA reads TGTGCCAGCAGCCAAGGGGCAGGGGCGAGCTCCTACGAGCAGTACTTC. It is translated as CASSQGAGASSYEQYF. V gene TRBV3-1 (or the pseudogene TRBV3-2) combines with J gene TRBJ2-7, with TRBD1 as a possible D gene (6 bases). V dropped 1 base and J dropped 0 bases, with 13 bases sitting between them. The CDR3 has 16 amino acids. Germline CDR1 and CDR2: LGHDT and YNNKEL (reference sequence).

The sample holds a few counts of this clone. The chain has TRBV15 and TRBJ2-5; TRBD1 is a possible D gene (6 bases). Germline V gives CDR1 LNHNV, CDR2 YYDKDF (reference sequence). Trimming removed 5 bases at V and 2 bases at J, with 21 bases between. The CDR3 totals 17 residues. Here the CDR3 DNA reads TGTGCCACCAGCCGACCGAGTGGGGGCCCGAATCAAGAGACCCAGTACTTC. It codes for CATSRPSGGPNQETQYF. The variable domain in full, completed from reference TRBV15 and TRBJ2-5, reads DAMVIQNPRYQVTQFGKPVTLSCSQTLNHNVMYWYQQKSSQAPKLLFHYYDKDFNNEADTPDNFQSRRPNTSFCFLDIRSPGLGDTAMYLCATSRPSGGPNQETQYFGPGTRLLVL.

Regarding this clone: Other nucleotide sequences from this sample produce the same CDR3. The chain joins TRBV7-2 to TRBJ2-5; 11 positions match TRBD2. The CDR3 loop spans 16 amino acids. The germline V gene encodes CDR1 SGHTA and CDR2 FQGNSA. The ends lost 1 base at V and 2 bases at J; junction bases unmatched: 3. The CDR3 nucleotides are TGTGCCAGCAGCTTAGGCGTAGCGGGAGGGCAAGAGACCCAGTACTTC. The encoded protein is CASSLGVAGGQETQYF.

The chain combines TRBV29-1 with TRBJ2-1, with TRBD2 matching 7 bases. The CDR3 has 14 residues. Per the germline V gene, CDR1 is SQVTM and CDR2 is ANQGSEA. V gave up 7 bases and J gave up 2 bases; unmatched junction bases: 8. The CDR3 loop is CSALAGRAYNEQFF. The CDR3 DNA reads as TGCAGCGCCTTAGCGGGTCGCGCCTACAATGAGCAGTTCTTC.

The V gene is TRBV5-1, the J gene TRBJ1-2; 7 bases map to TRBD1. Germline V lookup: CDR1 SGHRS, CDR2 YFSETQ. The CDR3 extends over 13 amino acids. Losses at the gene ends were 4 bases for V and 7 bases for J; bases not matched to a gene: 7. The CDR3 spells CASSVEGAAGYTF. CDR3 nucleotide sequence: TGCGCCAGCAGCGTAGAGGGGGCAGCTGGCTACACCTTC.

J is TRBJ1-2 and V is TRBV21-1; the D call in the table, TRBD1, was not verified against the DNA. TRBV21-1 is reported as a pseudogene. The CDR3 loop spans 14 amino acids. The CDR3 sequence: CASSKVTSNYGYTF. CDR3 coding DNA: TGTGCCAGCAGCAAAGTCACCAGTAACTATGGCTACACCTTC.

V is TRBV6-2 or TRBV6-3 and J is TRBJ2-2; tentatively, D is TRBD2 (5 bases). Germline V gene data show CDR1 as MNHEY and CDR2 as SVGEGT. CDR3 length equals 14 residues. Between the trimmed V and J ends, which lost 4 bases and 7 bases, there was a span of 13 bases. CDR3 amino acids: CASSLMDSLGELFF. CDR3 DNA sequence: TGTGCCAGCAGTTTGATGGACTCCCTCGGGGAGCTGTTTTTT.